The 17 T cell receptor beta chains below come from one sample, sequenced in a study of T cells in Graves' hyperthyroidism and ophthalmopathy. Amplification targeted TCR beta CDR3 regions from RNA transcripts. The TCR CDR3 first-round RT-PCR relied on the HTBI primer set. TCRdb re-called the multiplex PCR reads through MiXCR, storing one row per CDR3 protein. The table has some 400,000 distinct CDR3 sequences, 15% to 20% seen once. The sequenced sample was blood. The receptors here all came from a woman aged 18-29 years with Graves' hyperthyroidism.

Many counts were recorded for this clonotype. The chain uses TRBV9 and TRBJ1-3; TRBD1 might be the D (6 bases). The V gene's germline CDR1 is SGDLS and CDR2 YYNGEE. The CDR3 contains 16 residues. With 4 bases removed from V and 4 bases from J, the gap between germline ends came to 18 bases. Written as DNA, the CDR3 is TGTGCCAGCAGCCGGACAGCGTTCCGCCAGGGAAACACCATATATTTT. Protein product: CASSRTAFRQGNTIYF. Combining the CDR3 with reference TRBV9 and TRBJ1-3 gives the whole variable domain DSGVTQTPKHLITATGQRVTLRCSPRSGDLSVYWYQQSLDQGLQFLIQYYNGEERAKGNILERFSAQQFPDLHSELNLSSLELGDSALYFCASSRTAFRQGNTIYFGEGSWLTVV.

This clonotype was counted at least ten times. The gene calls are TRBV12-3 or TRBV12-4 and TRBJ1-3, with a possible D match to TRBD1 (5 bases). This CDR3 has 15 residues. The V gene lost 6 bases and the J gene lost 4 bases, with 16 bases spanning the gap. Written as DNA, the CDR3 is TGTGCCAGCAGGACGACAGTCTCGGGCGGAAACACCATATATTTT. Translation gives CASRTTVSGGNTIYF.

In its sample, this clonotype was seen a few times. The gene calls are TRBV6-1 and TRBJ2-5; weak D call: TRBD1 (6 bases). CDR1 is MNHNS and CDR2 is SASEGT in the germline V gene. Trimming removed 7 bases from V and 2 bases from J, with 14 bases in between. CDR3 length: 14 amino acids. The CDR3 loop is CASIKGVGQETQYF. The CDR3 DNA is TGTGCCAGCATCAAGGGGGTAGGGCAAGAGACCCAGTACTTC.

V gene TRBV28 combines with J gene TRBJ2-5; 7 bases align to TRBD1. CDR1 MDHEN and CDR2 SYDVKM come from the germline V gene. V gave up 4 bases and J gave up 2 bases; unmatched junction bases: 7. This CDR3 is 15 amino acids long. The CDR3 spells CASSSTGAPQETQYF. The CDR3 DNA follows: TGTGCCAGCAGTTCCACAGGGGCCCCTCAAGAGACCCAGTACTTC.

The genes are TRBV5-1 and TRBJ1-6; 9 bases are shared with TRBD1. The V gene end was trimmed by 4 bases and the J gene end by 7 bases; junction bases not matched to a gene: 3. CDR1 and CDR2 from the germline V gene are SGHRS and YFSETQ. The CDR3 is 14 amino acids. CDR3 sequence: CASSLDRGNSPLHF. In nucleotides, the CDR3 is TGCGCCAGCAGCCTTGACAGGGGGAATTCACCCCTCCACTTT.

This clonotype has a count of ten or more. This rearrangement joins TRBV6-2 or TRBV6-3 to TRBJ2-5; D is ambiguous. The CDR3 has 13 residues. Germline V gives CDR1 MNHEY, CDR2 SVGEGT. Trimming stripped 2 bases from V and 1 base from J, with 5 bases between. The CDR3 loop is CASSYEVQETQYF. CDR3 nucleotide sequence: TGTGCCAGCAGTTACGAAGTCCAAGAGACCCAGTACTTC.

The V and J genes are TRBV20-1 and TRBJ2-5; the D call may be TRBD1 or TRBD2 (5 bases each). The CDR3 length is 14 residues. Deletions cut 7 bases from V and 0 bases from J, with 15 bases between. In germline, CDR1 is DFQATT, CDR2 SNEGSKA (reference sequence). CDR3 amino acids: CSVWTRDDQETQYF. The CDR3 coding sequence is TGCAGTGTCTGGACCCGGGACGACCAAGAGACCCAGTACTTC.

Ten or more counts support this clonotype. The rearrangement joins TRBV12-3 or TRBV12-4 to TRBJ2-7; D gene uncertain. V shed 1 base and J shed 3 bases, with 13 bases lying between them. The CDR3 loop spans 15 amino acids. The CDR3 is CASSLGGLSNYEQYF. The CDR3 nucleotides read TGTGCCAGCAGTTTAGGAGGCCTGTCCAACTACGAGCAGTACTTC.

The sample holds a few counts of this clonotype. CDR3 sequence reads: CASSQTGGASEAFF. CDR3 bases: TGTGCCAGCAGTCAGACAGGGGGTGCCTCCGAAGCTTTCTTT. The gene calls are TRBV6-4 and TRBJ1-1; 9 nucleotides align to TRBD1. This CDR3 is 14 amino acids long. J lost 8 bases, V lost 5 bases, and 9 bases had no gene match. The germline gives CDR1 MRHNA, CDR2 SNTAGT.

This clonotype was seen many times. The chain has TRBV2 and TRBJ1-2, with D possibly TRBD1 on 5 matching bases. Germline V gives CDR1 SNHLY, CDR2 FYNNEI. This CDR3 has 12 residues. V lost 11 bases and J 3 bases, leaving 13 bases between the germline ends. The CDR3 spells CAAKGRDYGYTF. DNA of the CDR3: TGTGCCGCGAAGGGCAGGGACTATGGCTACACCTTC.

The gene calls are TRBV14 and TRBJ1-1; D ambiguous. Germline CDR1 reads SGHDN; CDR2 reads FVKESK. The CDR3 runs 13 residues. V dropped 3 bases and J dropped 9 bases, with 14 bases sitting between them. The CDR3 DNA is TGTGCCAGCAGCCAGGGCCCCCTCGCCCAAGCTTTCTTT. Its protein product is CASSQGPLAQAFF.

The table lists this clonotype with a count of one. This rearrangement joins TRBV12-5 to TRBJ2-5; 9 bases align to TRBD1. Germline CDR1 reads LGHNT; CDR2 reads FRNRAP. Unmatched junction bases numbered 7, after V lost 6 bases and J lost 5 bases. The CDR3 length is 14 residues. The CDR3 is CASGSQGAMETQYF. The CDR3 DNA follows: TGTGCTAGTGGGTCACAGGGGGCGATGGAGACCCAGTACTTC.

The table lists this clonotype with many counts. The V and J genes are TRBV15 and TRBJ2-7; D gene ambiguous. This CDR3 comprises 14 residues. V shed 0 bases and J shed 1 base, with 7 bases lying between them. CDR1 and CDR2 (germline): LNHNV, YYDKDF (reference sequence). CDR3: CATSRDQTSYEQYF. The CDR3 DNA reads as TGTGCCACCAGCAGAGATCAGACTTCCTACGAGCAGTACTTC.

This clonotype was detected ten times or more. The chain employs TRBV11-2 and TRBJ2-7; D uncertain. The CDR3 consists of 11 residues. The V gene lost 5 bases and the J gene lost 6 bases, with 8 bases spanning the gap. CDR1 is SGHAT and CDR2 is FQNNGV in the germline V gene. CDR3: CASSTTLEQYF. The CDR3 DNA sequence: TGTGCCAGCAGCACCACCCTCGAGCAGTACTTC.

This clonotype was found many times. This sequence joins TRBV30 and TRBJ1-6; TRBD1 is a possible D gene (5 bases). This CDR3 has 14 amino acids. V was clipped by 1 base and J by 9 bases, with 13 bases between them. The germline V gene has CDR1 GTSNPN and CDR2 SVGIG (reference sequence). This chain's CDR3 is CAWSDDRGTSPLHF. CDR3 sequence (DNA): TGTGCCTGGAGTGACGACCGGGGGACTTCACCCCTCCACTTT.

This clonotype was detected many times. The chain links TRBV30 to TRBJ1-5, with D maybe TRBD1 (5 bases). V shed 4 bases and J shed 7 bases, with 11 bases lying between them. The germline CDR1 and CDR2 sequences are GTSNPN and SVGIG (reference sequence). This CDR3 spans 12 amino acids. The CDR3 is CAWNRAGQPQHF. The CDR3 bases are TGTGCCTGGAATCGGGCAGGGCAGCCCCAGCATTTT.

This clonotype has ten or more counts. This chain connects TRBV11-3 to TRBJ1-1, with a weak D call TRBD1 (5 bases). The CDR3 is made up of 14 amino acids. Germline CDR1 SGHNT, CDR2 YENEEA. V lost 5 bases, J lost 1 base, and 11 bases lay in between. The CDR3 reads CASSRVGRNTEAFF. The CDR3, as DNA: TGTGCCAGCAGCCGCGTGGGACGGAACACTGAAGCTTTCTTT.